The 31 T cell receptor beta chains below come from one sample, sequenced in a study of T cell repertoires in cytomegalovirus infection. TCRdb re-called the reads with MiXCR, one entry per CDR3 protein. The repertoire holds under 850,000 distinct CDR3 sequences, with 35% to 45% as singletons. Material for sequencing was PBMCs. These TCRs come from a human donor in good health (CMV status not recorded). Some clones in this sample may be carry-over from other donors' samples.

The chain couples TRBV20-1 to TRBJ1-6, with D unresolved. The germline V gene has CDR1 DFQATT and CDR2 SNEGSKA (reference sequence). The CDR3 extends over 14 amino acids. The V end was cut by 0 bases, the J end by 6 bases, with 9 bases between. CDR3 coding DNA: TGCAGTGCTAGAGAGCCAGCTCTTAATTCACCCCTCCACTTT. Amino acids: CSAREPALNSPLHF.

Points on this clonotype: At one of its ends the junction is not consistent with the germline gene, which may arise from a read error. The rearrangement links TRBV6-2 or TRBV6-3 to TRBJ2-1, with TRBD1 matching 7 bases. CDR1 is MNHEY, CDR2 SVGEGT, per germline. The CDR3 loop spans 15 amino acids. The CDR3 nucleotides are TGTGCCAGCAGCCAGTACAGGGGCTACTACAATGAACAGTTCTTC. Translating gives CASSQYRGYYNEQFF.

This clonotype appeared many times. J is TRBJ2-3 and V is TRBV7-2; D gene ambiguous. The V end was cut by 1 base, the J end by 2 bases, with 10 bases between. The CDR3 extends over 15 amino acids. Germline assignment: CDR1 SGHTA and CDR2 FQGNSA. The CDR3 region is CASSLVKDLTDTQYF. CDR3 in DNA: TGTGCCAGCAGCTTAGTAAAGGATCTCACAGATACGCAGTATTTT.

The J gene is TRBJ1-1, the V gene TRBV11-3; D call uncertain. The ends were cut back, 1 base at V and 2 bases at J, with 20 bases in the middle. The length of the CDR3 is 18 residues. Germline CDR1 SGHNT, CDR2 YENEEA. The CDR3 bases are TGTGCCAGCAGCTTAGCCCTCCCCGGCAGCCCCTCAAACACTGAAGCTTTCTTT. This sequence encodes CASSLALPGSPSNTEAFF.

At least ten counts were recorded for this clonotype. V is TRBV7-2 and J is TRBJ2-2; TRBD2 agrees at 14 bases. The CDR3 runs to 18 residues. Germline trimming cut 5 bases from V and 5 bases from J; bases unmatched to any gene: 10. In germline, CDR1 is SGHTA, CDR2 FQGNSA. The CDR3 reads CASSRRLAGGPRTGELFF. The CDR3 nucleotides are TGTGCCAGCAGCAGGAGACTAGCGGGAGGGCCTAGGACCGGGGAGCTGTTTTTT.

The sample holds one count of this clonotype. V gene TRBV20-1 combines with J gene TRBJ2-7; no definite D call. The CDR3 totals 14 residues. V lost 3 bases and J 0 bases, leaving 12 bases between the germline ends. Per the germline V gene, CDR1 is DFQATT and CDR2 is SNEGSKA (reference sequence). CDR3 bases: TGCAGTGCTAGGTATACCGGGCACTCCTACGAGCAGTACTTC. Amino acid sequence: CSARYTGHSYEQYF.

In its sample, this clonotype was seen a few times. The gene calls are TRBV7-6 and TRBJ2-7; D is ambiguous. V dropped 1 base and J dropped 5 bases, with 6 bases sitting between them. Germline V gene lookup returns CDR1 SGHVS and CDR2 FNYEAQ. CDR3 length: 12 amino acids. The CDR3 protein is CASSLERNEQYF. The CDR3 DNA reads as TGTGCCAGCAGCTTAGAACGAAACGAGCAGTACTTC. The full variable domain, with the rest looked up from reference TRBV7-6 and TRBJ2-7, is GAGVSQSPRYKVTKRGQDVALRCDPISGHVSLYWYRQALGQGPEFLTYFNYEAQQDKSGLPNDRFSAERPEGSISTLTIQRTEQRDSAMYRCASSLERNEQYFGPGTRLTVT.

The J gene is TRBJ1-6, the V gene TRBV20-1; possibly TRBD1 for D (6 bases). Per the germline V gene, CDR1 is DFQATT and CDR2 is SNEGSKA (reference sequence). This CDR3 region has 15 residues. V lost 6 bases, J lost 7 bases, and 19 bases lay in between. In DNA, the CDR3 is TGCAGTGCCCAGGGGCACAGGGTGATCAATTCACCCCTCCACTTT. Translated: CSAQGHRVINSPLHF.

V and J are TRBV19 and TRBJ1-2, with 8 bases fitting TRBD1. Germline V gene lookup returns CDR1 LNHDA and CDR2 SQIVND (reference sequence). V lost 5 bases, J lost 4 bases, and 6 bases stayed unmatched. The CDR3 consists of 14 residues. CDR3 sequence: CASSFAGGGYGYTF. The DNA of the CDR3 is TGTGCCAGTAGTTTCGCAGGGGGCGGCTATGGCTACACCTTC.

This chain links TRBV29-1 with TRBJ1-4; D may be TRBD1 (5 bases). Germline assignment: CDR1 SQVTM and CDR2 ANQGSEA. Trimming took 6 bases from V and 8 from J, leaving 13 bases between them. The CDR3 runs 12 residues. The CDR3: CSVTGGREKLFF. The DNA of the CDR3 is TGCAGCGTCACGGGGGGTAGGGAAAAACTGTTTTTT.

A few counts support this clonotype. The rearrangement links TRBV19 to TRBJ2-5; the D is unclear. In germline, CDR1 is LNHDA, CDR2 SQIVND (reference sequence). V was shortened by 8 bases and J by 2 bases, with 9 bases between the two germline ends. CDR3 size: 12 residues. CDR3 sequence: CASGRKQETQYF. Here the CDR3 DNA reads TGTGCCAGTGGGCGGAAACAAGAGACCCAGTACTTC.

This clonotype was picked up many times. This rearrangement joins TRBV7-2 to TRBJ2-5, with TRBD2 identical over 14 bases. The CDR3 has 15 residues. Looked up from germline, CDR1 is SGHTA and CDR2 is FQGNSA. J was trimmed by 3 bases and V by 5 bases; bases with no gene match: 2. CDR3 amino acids: CASSPGLAGEETQYF. DNA of the CDR3: TGTGCCAGCAGCCCGGGACTAGCGGGAGAAGAGACCCAGTACTTC.

This clonotype turned up a few times. The CDR3 reads CASSVRPGQGGRENSNQPQHF. CDR3 coding DNA: TGTGCCAGCAGTGTACGACCGGGACAGGGGGGACGCGAGAATAGCAATCAGCCCCAGCATTTT. This chain links TRBV6-1 with TRBJ1-5, with TRBD1 identical over 11 bases. V lost 4 bases to trimming and J lost 0 bases; unmatched junction nucleotides: 17. Germline-derived CDR1 and CDR2 are MNHNS and SASEGT. CDR3 length: 21 residues.

The chain uses TRBV11-2 and TRBJ2-1, with D hard to call. The CDR3 totals 14 residues. V shed 2 bases and J shed 7 bases, with 12 bases lying between them. The V gene's germline CDR1 is SGHAT and CDR2 FQNNGV. Written as DNA, the CDR3 is TGTGCCAGCAGCTTAAATAGGTTGGGGAATGAGCAGTTCTTC. Translation: CASSLNRLGNEQFF.

The J gene is TRBJ2-7, the V gene TRBV27, with a weak D call TRBD1 (6 bases). V was shortened by 2 bases and J by 3 bases, with 20 bases between the two germline ends. The CDR3 contains 17 residues. Germline assignment: CDR1 MNHEY and CDR2 SMNVEV (reference sequence). The CDR3 here is CASSLASHGQQIYEQYF. CDR3 DNA sequence: TGTGCCAGCAGTTTAGCCTCACATGGACAGCAAATCTACGAGCAGTACTTC.

Concerning this clonotype: The CDR3 does not close with the conserved phenylalanine or tryptophan, likely indicating a read error. The genes are TRBV28 and TRBJ2-1, with 8 bases identical to TRBD2. Germline trimming cut 6 bases from V and 6 bases from J; bases unmatched to any gene: 4. There are 13 residues in the CDR3. Germline V gives CDR1 MDHEN, CDR2 SYDVKM. CDR3 sequence reads: CASRLTSVNEQFL. CDR3 DNA sequence: TGTGCCAGCAGACTGACTAGCGTCAATGAGCAGTTCCTC.

The chain uses TRBV6-6 and TRBJ1-1; D possibly corresponds to TRBD1 (5 bases). This CDR3 has 16 amino acids. The ends were cut back, 2 bases at V and 2 bases at J, with 15 bases in the middle. Germline V gene lookup returns CDR1 MNHNY and CDR2 SVGAGI (reference sequence). CDR3 residues: CASSYPQPGINTEAFF. In nucleotides, the CDR3 is TGTGCCAGCAGTTACCCCCAGCCAGGGATTAACACTGAAGCTTTCTTT.

The rearrangement joins TRBV10-3 to TRBJ1-1, with 7 nucleotides matching TRBD1. The germline V gene has CDR1 ENHRY and CDR2 SYGVKD. V was pared by 8 bases and J by 11 bases, with 17 bases of the junction left unmatched. This CDR3 region has 14 residues. The CDR3 DNA reads TGTGCCATCCCGAGAGGGGGGCAGGGGGTTTATGCTTTCTTT. Protein product: CAIPRGGQGVYAFF.

This clonotype was counted only a few times. CDR3 in DNA: TGTGCCAGCAGCCAAGGGGCAGGCGGGCACGAGCAGTACTTC. Residues: CASSQGAGGHEQYF. The chain joins TRBV4-2 to TRBJ2-7; tentatively, D is TRBD2 (5 bases). The germline V gene encodes CDR1 LGHNA and CDR2 YNFKEQ. The CDR3 runs 14 residues. Trimming left V 1 base short and J 5 bases short, with 12 bases between.

This clonotype occurred a few times. The chain recombines TRBV12-3 or TRBV12-4 with TRBJ2-7; possible D gene TRBD2, 6 bases. The CDR3 has 15 amino acids. V was shortened by 5 bases and J by 7 bases, with 21 bases between the two germline ends. CDR3 loop: CASSPLAGGPREQYF. The CDR3 nucleotides read TGTGCCAGCAGTCCACTAGCAGGAGGGCCTCGAGAGCAGTACTTC.

This clonotype was counted only a few times. The gene calls are TRBV28 and TRBJ2-5; D is unclear. Germline loops: CDR1 MDHEN, CDR2 SYDVKM. Trimming removed 7 bases from V and 2 bases from J, with 14 bases in between. The CDR3 extends over 14 amino acids. The DNA for the CDR3 is TGTGCCAGCATCCCGAACAGATTACAAGAGACCCAGTACTTC. Its protein is CASIPNRLQETQYF.

This chain links TRBV18 with TRBJ1-2; 7 nucleotides agree with TRBD1. V gave up 0 bases and J gave up 7 bases; unmatched junction bases: 8. The CDR3 covers 15 residues. Germline V gene data show CDR1 as KGHSH and CDR2 as LQKENI. The CDR3 region is CASSPPNDRVAGYTF. CDR3 DNA sequence: TGTGCCAGCTCACCACCCAACGACAGGGTGGCTGGCTACACCTTC.

This chain uses TRBV28 with TRBJ2-7, with D possibly matching TRBD2 (7 bases). Germline assignment: CDR1 MDHEN and CDR2 SYDVKM. The CDR3 sequence is 15 residues long. V was trimmed by 3 bases and J by 5 bases, leaving 17 bases between them. In DNA, the CDR3 is TGTGCCAGCAGTTTCCAAGGGGGAGGGCTGAACGAGCAGTACTTC. This sequence encodes CASSFQGGGLNEQYF.

This chain uses TRBV9 with TRBJ1-6; no clear D gene. This CDR3 region has 15 residues. CDR1 and CDR2 from the germline V gene are SGDLS and YYNGEE. V was trimmed by 4 bases and J by 5 bases, leaving 13 bases between them. The CDR3 is CASSTGWVDNSPLHF. The CDR3 DNA reads TGTGCCAGCAGCACCGGGTGGGTGGATAATTCACCCCTCCACTTT.

This clonotype was detected a few times. The chain joins TRBV20-1 to TRBJ1-5, with D possibly matching TRBD1 (5 bases). CDR1 is DFQATT, CDR2 SNEGSKA, per germline (reference sequence). The CDR3 consists of 17 residues. V lost 3 bases to trimming and J lost 3 bases, with 21 bases between them. The CDR3: CSAREFEVGRFNQPQHF. The CDR3 coding sequence is TGCAGTGCTAGGGAGTTCGAGGTGGGGCGGTTCAATCAGCCCCAGCATTTT.

The gene calls are TRBV6-6 and TRBJ1-1, with 8 bases identical to TRBD1. Germline CDR1 and CDR2: MNHNY and SVGAGI (reference sequence). V gave up 5 bases and J gave up 4 bases; unmatched junction bases: 9. The CDR3 is 15 amino acids. CDR3 in amino acids: CASSLTQGAPTEAFF. CDR3 sequence (DNA): TGTGCCAGCAGTCTAACTCAGGGGGCGCCCACTGAAGCTTTCTTT.

To note about this clonotype: Being one base from a much bigger clone, this may be a read error. The genes are TRBV7-4 and TRBJ2-7; 15 bases align to TRBD2. Germline CDR1 is SGHVT and CDR2 is SQSDAQ. The CDR3 contains 18 residues. After removal of 5 bases from V and 3 bases from J, the junction contained 11 bases not matched to a gene. This CDR3 reads CASSEGLAGGTFDYEQYF. CDR3 DNA: TGTGCCAGCAGCGAGGGACTAGCGGGGGGCACTTTCGACTACGAGCAGTACTTC.

This clonotype occurred once. CDR3 in DNA: TGTGCCAGCAGCTTAGCGGGACTAGTCGTGTCCATCCCCACCAATGAGCAGTTCTTC. Protein product: CASSLAGLVVSIPTNEQFF. The chain carries TRBV7-6 and TRBJ2-1; 8 nucleotides agree with TRBD2. CDR3 length: 19 residues. Germline V lookup: CDR1 SGHVS, CDR2 FNYEAQ. J lost 6 bases, V lost 0 bases, and 16 bases had no gene match.

This clonotype was seen only a few times. The chain links TRBV20-1 to TRBJ2-1, with D tentatively TRBD2 (6 bases). The germline V gene has CDR1 DFQATT and CDR2 SNEGSKA (reference sequence). Deletions cut 0 bases from V and 0 bases from J, with 12 bases between. The CDR3 has 16 residues. The chain's CDR3 is CSARDYTGASYNEQFF. CDR3 nucleotide sequence: TGCAGTGCTAGAGATTATACGGGAGCCTCCTACAATGAGCAGTTCTTC.

Ten or more counts support this clonotype. The chain couples TRBV7-9 to TRBJ2-1; tentative D call: TRBD1 (5 bases). The CDR3 is made up of 16 amino acids. Looked up from germline, CDR1 is SEHNR and CDR2 is FQNEAQ (reference sequence). Trimming stripped 5 bases from V and 2 bases from J, with 16 bases between. The CDR3 DNA sequence: TGTGCCAGCAGCCGGATGGGGCAGCTGACCTACAATGAGCAGTTCTTC. Its protein is CASSRMGQLTYNEQFF. Full variable domain (rest looked up from reference TRBV7-9 and TRBJ2-1): DTGVSQNPRHKITKRGQNVTFRCDPISEHNRLYWYRQTLGQGPEFLTYFQNEAQLEKSRLLSDRFSAERPKGSFSTLEIQRTEQGDSAMYLCASSRMGQLTYNEQFFGPGTRLTVL.

This clonotype was observed at least ten times. The junction departs from the called germline gene at one end, perhaps through a read error. This chain uses TRBV12-3 or TRBV12-4 with TRBJ1-1, with D possibly being TRBD1 (5 bases). CDR3 length: 15 amino acids. CDR3 sequence reads: CASSLGAGLNTEAFF. CDR3 DNA: TGTGCCAGCAGCTTAGGGGCAGGGTTGAACACTGAAGCTTTCTTT.